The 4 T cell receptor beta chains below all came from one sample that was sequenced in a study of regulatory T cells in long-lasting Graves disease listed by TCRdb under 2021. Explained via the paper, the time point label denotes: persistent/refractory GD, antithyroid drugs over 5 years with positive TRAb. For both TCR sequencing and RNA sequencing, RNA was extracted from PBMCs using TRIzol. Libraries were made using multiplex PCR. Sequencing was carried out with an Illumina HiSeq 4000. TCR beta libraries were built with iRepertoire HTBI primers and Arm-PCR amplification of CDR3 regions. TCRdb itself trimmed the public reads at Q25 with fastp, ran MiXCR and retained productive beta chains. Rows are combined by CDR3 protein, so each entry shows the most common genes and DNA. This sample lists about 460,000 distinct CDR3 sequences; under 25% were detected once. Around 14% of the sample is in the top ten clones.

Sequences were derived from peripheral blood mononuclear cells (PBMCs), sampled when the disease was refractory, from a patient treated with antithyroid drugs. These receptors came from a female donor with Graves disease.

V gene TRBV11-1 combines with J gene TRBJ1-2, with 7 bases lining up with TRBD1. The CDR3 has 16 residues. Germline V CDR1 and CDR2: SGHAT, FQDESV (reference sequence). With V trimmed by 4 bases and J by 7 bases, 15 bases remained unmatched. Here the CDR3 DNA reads TGTGCCAGCAGCTCTCCCGGGACAGAAAGGTTTGGTGGCTACACCTTC. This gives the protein CASSSPGTERFGGYTF. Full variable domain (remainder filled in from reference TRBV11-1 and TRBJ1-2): EAEVAQSPRYKITEKSQAVAFWCDPISGHATLYWYRQILGQGPELLVQFQDESVVDDSQLPKDRFSAERLKGVDSTLKIQPAELGDSAMYLCASSSPGTERFGGYTFGSGTRLTVV.

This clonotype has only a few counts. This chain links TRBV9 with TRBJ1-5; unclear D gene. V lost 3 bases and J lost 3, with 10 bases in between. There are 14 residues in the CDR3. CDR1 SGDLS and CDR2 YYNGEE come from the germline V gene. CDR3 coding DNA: TGTGCCAGCAGCGCCGGGAGGGACAATCAGCCCCAGCATTTT. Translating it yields CASSAGRDNQPQHF. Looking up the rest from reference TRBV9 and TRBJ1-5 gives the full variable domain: DSGVTQTPKHLITATGQRVTLRCSPRSGDLSVYWYQQSLDQGLQFLIQYYNGEERAKGNILERFSAQQFPDLHSELNLSSLELGDSALYFCASSAGRDNQPQHFGDGTRLSIL.

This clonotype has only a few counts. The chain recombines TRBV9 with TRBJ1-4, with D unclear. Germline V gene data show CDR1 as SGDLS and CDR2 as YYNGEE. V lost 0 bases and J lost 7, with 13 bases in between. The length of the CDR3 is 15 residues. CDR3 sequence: CASSVGVGESEKLFF. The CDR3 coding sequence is TGTGCCAGCAGCGTAGGAGTCGGGGAGAGTGAAAAACTGTTTTTT.

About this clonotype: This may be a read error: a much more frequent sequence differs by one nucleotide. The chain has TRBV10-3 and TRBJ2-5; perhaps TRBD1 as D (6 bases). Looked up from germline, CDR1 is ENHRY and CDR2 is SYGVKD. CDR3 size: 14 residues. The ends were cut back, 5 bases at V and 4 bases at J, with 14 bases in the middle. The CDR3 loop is CAISPRARGETQYF. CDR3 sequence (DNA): TGTGCCATCAGTCCAAGGGCCAGGGGAGAGACCCAGTACTTC.